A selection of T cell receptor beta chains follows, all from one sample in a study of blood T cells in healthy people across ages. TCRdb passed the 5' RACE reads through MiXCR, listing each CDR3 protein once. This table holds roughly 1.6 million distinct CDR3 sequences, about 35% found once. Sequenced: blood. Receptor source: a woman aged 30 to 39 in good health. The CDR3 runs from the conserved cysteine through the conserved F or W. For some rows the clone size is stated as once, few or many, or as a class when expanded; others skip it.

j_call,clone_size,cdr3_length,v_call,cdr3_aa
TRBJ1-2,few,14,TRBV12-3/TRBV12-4,CASRGQGATYGYTF
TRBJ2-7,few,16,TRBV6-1,CASSEALRGTAYEQYF
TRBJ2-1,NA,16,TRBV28,CASSFSGRGRDNEQFF
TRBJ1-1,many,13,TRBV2,CASSKTPGAEAFF
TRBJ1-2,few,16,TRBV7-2,CASSLGRGLGNYGCTF
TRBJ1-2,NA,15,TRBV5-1,CASRPGTGGSYGYTF
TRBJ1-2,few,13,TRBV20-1,CSPQGLTSYGYTF
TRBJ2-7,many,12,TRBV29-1,CSVRQTMDEQYF
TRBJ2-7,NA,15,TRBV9,CASSTGDRSSYEQYF
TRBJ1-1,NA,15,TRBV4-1,CASSQEGTANTEAFF
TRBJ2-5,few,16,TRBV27,CASSPGTGGIAETQYF
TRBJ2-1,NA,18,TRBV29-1,CSVEDLQVVRSSYNEQFF
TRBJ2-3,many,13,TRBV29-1,CSVGGGSTDTQYF
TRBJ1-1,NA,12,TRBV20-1,CSAATTNTEAFF
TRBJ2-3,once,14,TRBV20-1,CSARALGETDTQYF
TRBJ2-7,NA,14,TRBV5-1,CASSPFEVSYEQYF
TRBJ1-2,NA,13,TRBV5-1,CASSPAQAHGYTF